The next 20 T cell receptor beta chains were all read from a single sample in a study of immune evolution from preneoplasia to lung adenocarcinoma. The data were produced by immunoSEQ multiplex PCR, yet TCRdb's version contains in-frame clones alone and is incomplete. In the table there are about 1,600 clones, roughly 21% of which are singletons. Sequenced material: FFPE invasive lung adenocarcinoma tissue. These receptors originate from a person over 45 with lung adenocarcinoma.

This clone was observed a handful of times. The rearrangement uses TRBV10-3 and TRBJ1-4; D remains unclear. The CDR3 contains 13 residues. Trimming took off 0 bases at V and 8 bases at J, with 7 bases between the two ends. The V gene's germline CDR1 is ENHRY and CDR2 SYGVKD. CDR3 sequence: CAISESGGEKLFF. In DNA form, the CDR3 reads TGTGCCATCAGTGAGTCGGGAGGCGAAAAACTGTTTTTT.

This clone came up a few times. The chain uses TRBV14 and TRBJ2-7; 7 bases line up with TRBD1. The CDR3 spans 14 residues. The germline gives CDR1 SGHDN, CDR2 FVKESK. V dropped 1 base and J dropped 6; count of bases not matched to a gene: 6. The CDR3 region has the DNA TGTGCCAGCAGCCAAGGACACAGGGGCTCCGAGCAGTACTTC. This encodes CASSQGHRGSEQYF.

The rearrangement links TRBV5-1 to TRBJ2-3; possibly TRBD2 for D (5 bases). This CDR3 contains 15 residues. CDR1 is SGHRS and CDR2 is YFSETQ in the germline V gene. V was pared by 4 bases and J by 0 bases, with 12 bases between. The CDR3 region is CASSTLSGSTDTQYF. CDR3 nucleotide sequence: TGCGCCAGCAGCACCCTCAGCGGCAGCACAGATACGCAGTATTTT.

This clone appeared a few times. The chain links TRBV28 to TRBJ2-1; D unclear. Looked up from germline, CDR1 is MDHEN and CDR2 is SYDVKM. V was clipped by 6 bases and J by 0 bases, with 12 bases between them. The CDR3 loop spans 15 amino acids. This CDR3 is CASSPTQPSYNEQFF. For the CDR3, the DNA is TGTGCCAGCAGCCCAACCCAACCCTCCTACAATGAGCAGTTCTTC.

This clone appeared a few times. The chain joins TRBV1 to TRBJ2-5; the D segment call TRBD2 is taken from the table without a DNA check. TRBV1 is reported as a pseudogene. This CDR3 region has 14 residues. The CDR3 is CTSSQGGGVETQYF. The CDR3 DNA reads TGCACCAGCAGCCAGGGTGGGGGGGTAGAGACCCAGTACTTC.

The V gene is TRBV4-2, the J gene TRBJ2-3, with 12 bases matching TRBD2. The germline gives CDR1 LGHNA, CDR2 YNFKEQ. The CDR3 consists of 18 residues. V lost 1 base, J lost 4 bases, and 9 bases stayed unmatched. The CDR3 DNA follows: TGTGCCAGCAGCCAAGCTCCGACTAGCGGGAGTGGTCCAGATACGCAGTATTTT. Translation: CASSQAPTSGSGPDTQYF.

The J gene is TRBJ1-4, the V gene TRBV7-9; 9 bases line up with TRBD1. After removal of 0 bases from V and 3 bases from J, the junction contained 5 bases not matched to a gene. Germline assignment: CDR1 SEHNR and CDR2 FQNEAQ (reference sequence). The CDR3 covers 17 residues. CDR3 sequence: CASSLAGTGYSNEKLFF. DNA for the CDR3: TGTGCCAGCAGCTTAGCCGGGACAGGGTATTCTAATGAAAAACTGTTTTTT. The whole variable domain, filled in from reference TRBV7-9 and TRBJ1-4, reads DTGVSQNPRHKITKRGQNVTFRCDPISEHNRLYWYRQTLGQGPEFLTYFQNEAQLEKSRLLSDRFSAERPKGSFSTLEIQRTEQGDSAMYLCASSLAGTGYSNEKLFFGSGTQLSVL.

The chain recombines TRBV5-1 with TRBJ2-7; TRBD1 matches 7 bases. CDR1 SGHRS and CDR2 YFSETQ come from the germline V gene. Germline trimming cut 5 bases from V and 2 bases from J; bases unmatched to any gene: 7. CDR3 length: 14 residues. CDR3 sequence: CASSFRQGPYEQYF. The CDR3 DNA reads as TGCGCCAGCAGTTTTAGACAGGGCCCCTACGAGCAGTACTTC.

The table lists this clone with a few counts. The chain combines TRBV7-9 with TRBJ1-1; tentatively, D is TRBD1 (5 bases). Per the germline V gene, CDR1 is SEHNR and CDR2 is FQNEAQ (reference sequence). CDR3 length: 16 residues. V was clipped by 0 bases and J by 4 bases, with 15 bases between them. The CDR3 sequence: CASSLAPLWRGTEAFF. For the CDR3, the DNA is TGTGCCAGCAGCTTAGCTCCTCTGTGGAGGGGCACTGAAGCTTTCTTT.

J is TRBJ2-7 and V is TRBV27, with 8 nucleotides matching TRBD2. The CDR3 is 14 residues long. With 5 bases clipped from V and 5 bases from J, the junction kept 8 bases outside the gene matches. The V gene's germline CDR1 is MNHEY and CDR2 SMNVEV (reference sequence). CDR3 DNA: TGTGCCAGCAGTGACCCCGGACTAGCCAACGAGCAGTACTTC. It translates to CASSDPGLANEQYF.

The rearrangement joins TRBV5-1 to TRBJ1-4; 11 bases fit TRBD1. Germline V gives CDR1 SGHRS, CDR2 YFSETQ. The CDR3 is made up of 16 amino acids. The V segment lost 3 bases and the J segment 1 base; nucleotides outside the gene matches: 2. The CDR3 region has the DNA TGCGCCAGCAGCTGGGGACAGGGGGGAACTAATGAAAAACTGTTTTTT. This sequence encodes CASSWGQGGTNEKLFF.

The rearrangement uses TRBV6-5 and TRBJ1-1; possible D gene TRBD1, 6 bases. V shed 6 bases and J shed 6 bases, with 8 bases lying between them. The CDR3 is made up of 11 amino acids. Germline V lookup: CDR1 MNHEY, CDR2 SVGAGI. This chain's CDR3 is CASSRGAEAFF. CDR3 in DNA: TGTGCCAGCAGCAGGGGCGCTGAAGCTTTCTTT.

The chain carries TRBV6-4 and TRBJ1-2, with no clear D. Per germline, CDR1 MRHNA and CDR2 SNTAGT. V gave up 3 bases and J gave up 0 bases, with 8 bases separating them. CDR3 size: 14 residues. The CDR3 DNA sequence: TGTGCCAGCAGTGAAAACGCTGCTAACTATGGCTACACCTTC. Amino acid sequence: CASSENAANYGYTF.

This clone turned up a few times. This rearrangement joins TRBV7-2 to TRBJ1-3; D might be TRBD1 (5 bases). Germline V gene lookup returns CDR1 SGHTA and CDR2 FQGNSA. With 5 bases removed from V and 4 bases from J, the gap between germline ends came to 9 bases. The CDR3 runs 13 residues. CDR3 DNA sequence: TGTGCCAGCAGCGAAAACAGGGGAAACACCATATATTTT. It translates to CASSENRGNTIYF.

This chain's CDR3 is CASKSSGRDNEQFF. The CDR3 DNA reads as TGTGCCAGTAAGTCTAGCGGGAGGGACAATGAGCAGTTCTTC. V is TRBV6-1 and J is TRBJ2-1; 12 bases are shared with TRBD2. The germline V gene has CDR1 MNHNS and CDR2 SASEGT. This CDR3 spans 14 amino acids. V lost 9 bases, J lost 5 bases, and 5 bases stayed unmatched.

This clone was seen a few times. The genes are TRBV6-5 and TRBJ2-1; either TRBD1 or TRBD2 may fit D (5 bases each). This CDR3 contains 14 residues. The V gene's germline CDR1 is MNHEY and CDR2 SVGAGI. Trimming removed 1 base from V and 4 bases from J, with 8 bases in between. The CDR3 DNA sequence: TGTGCCAGCAGTTACTGGGACGGGTACAATGAGCAGTTCTTC. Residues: CASSYWDGYNEQFF.

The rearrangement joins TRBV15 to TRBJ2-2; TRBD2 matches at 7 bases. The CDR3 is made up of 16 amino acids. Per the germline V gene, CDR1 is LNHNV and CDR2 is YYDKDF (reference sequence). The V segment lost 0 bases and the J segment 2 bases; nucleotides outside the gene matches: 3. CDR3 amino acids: CATSRDLAENTGELFF. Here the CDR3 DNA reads TGTGCCACCAGCAGAGACCTAGCGGAAAACACCGGGGAGCTGTTTTTT.

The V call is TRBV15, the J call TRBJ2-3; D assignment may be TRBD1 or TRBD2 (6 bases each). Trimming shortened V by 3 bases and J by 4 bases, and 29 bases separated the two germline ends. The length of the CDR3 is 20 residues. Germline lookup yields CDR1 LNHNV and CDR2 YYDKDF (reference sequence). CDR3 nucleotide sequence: TGTGCCACCAGCAGGGAATTGCCACAGGGACGGGGGCGGAGTGCAGATACGCAGTATTTT. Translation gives CATSRELPQGRGRSADTQYF.

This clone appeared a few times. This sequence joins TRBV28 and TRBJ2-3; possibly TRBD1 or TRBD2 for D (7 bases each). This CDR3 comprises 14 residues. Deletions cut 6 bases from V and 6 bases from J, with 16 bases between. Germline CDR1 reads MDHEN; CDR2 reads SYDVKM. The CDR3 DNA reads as TGTGCCAGCAGGGCCAGGGGGAGGGCCGATACGCAGTATTTT. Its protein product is CASRARGRADTQYF.

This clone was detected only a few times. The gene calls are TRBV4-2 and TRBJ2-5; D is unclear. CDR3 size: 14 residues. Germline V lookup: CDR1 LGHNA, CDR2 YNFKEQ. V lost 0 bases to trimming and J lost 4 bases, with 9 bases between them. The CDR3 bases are TGTGCCAGCAGCCAAGATAGCAGGCTAGAGACCCAGTACTTC. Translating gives CASSQDSRLETQYF.